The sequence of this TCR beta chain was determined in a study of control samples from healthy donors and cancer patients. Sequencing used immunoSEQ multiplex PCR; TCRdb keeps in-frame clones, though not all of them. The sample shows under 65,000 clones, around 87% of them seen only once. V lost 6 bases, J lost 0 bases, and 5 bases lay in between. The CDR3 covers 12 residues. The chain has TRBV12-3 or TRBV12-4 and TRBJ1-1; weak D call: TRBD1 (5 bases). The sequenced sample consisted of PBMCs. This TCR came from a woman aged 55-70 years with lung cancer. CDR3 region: CASRTVNTEAFF. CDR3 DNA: TGTGCCAGCAGGACAGTGAACACTGAAGCTTTCTTT.